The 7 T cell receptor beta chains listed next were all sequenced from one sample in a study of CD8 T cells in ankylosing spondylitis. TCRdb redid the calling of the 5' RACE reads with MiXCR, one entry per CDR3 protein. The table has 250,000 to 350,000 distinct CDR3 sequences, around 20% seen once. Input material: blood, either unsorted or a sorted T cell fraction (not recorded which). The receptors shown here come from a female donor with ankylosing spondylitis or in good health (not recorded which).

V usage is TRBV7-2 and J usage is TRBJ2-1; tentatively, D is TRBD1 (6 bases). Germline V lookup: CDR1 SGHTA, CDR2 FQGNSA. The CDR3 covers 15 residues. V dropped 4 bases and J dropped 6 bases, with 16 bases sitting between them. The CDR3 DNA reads TGTGCCAGCAGCTCTCAGCGGTGGGGGCTCAATGAGCAGTTCTTC. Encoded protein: CASSSQRWGLNEQFF.

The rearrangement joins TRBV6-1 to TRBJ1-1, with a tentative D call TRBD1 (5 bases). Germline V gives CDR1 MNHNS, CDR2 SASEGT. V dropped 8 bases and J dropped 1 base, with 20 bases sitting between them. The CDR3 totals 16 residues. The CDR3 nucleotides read TGTGCCAGCGAGTCCCGGGACTCCGGCAGGAACACTGAAGCTTTCTTT. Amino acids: CASESRDSGRNTEAFF.

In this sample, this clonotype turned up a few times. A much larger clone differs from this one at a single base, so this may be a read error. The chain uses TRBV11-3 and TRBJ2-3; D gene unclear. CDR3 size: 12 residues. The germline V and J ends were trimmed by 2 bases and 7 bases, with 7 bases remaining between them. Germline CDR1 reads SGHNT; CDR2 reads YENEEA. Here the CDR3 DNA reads TGTGCCAGCAGCTTAACCGGGCATACGCAGTATTTT. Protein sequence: CASSLTGHTQYF.

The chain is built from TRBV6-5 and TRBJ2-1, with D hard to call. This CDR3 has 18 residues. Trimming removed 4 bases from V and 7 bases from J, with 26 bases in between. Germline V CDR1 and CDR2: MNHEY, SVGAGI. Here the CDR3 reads CASSFHASPPRLPNEQFF. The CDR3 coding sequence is TGTGCCAGCAGTTTCCACGCGTCCCCCCCCCGCCTGCCGAATGAGCAGTTCTTC.

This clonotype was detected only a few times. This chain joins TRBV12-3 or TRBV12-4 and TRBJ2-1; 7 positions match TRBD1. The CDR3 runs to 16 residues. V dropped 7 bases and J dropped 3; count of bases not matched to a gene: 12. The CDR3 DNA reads TGTGCCAGCACCCGCCAAGGGGGCCACTTCTACAATGAGCAGTTCTTC. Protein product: CASTRQGGHFYNEQFF.

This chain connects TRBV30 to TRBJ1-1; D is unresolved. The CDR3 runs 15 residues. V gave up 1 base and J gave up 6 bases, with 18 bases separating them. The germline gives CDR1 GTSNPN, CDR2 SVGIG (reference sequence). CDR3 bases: TGTGCCTGGAGTGGTGAGGGTAGAAACGGGGCTGAAGCTTTCTTT. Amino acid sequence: CAWSGEGRNGAEAFF.

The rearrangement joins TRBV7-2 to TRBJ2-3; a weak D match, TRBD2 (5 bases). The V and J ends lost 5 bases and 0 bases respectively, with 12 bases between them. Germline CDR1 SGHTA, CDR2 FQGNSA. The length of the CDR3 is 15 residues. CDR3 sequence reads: CASSPWRTSTDTQYF. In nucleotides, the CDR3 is TGTGCCAGCAGCCCATGGAGGACTAGCACAGATACGCAGTATTTT.